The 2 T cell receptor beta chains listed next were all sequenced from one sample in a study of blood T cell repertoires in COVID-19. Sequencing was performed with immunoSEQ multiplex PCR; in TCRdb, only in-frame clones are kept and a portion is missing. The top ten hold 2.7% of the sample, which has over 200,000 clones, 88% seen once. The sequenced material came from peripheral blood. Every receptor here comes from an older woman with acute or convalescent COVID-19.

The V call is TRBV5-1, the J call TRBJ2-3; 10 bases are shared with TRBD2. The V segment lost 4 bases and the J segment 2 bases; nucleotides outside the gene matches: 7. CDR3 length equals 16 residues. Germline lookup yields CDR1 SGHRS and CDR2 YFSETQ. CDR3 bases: TGCGCCAGCAGCCCGGGGACTAGCGCCAACACAGATACGCAGTATTTT. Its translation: CASSPGTSANTDTQYF.

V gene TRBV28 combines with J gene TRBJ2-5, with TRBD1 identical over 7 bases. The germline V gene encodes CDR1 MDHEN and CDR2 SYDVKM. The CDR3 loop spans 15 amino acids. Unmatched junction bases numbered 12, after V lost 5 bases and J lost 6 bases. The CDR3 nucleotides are TGTGCCAGCAGTGGGGGAAGAGGCAGGGGGAAGACCCAGTACTTC. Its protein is CASSGGRGRGKTQYF.